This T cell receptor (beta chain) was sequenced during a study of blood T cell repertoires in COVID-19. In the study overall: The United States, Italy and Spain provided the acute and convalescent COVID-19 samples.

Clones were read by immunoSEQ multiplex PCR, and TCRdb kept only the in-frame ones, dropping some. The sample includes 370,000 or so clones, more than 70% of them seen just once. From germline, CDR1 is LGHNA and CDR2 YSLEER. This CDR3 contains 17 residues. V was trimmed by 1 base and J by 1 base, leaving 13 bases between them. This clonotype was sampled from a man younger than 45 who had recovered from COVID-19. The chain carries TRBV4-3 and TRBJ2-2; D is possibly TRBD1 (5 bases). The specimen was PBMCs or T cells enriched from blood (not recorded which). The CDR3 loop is CASSQAIGAWNTGELFF. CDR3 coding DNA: TGCGCCAGCAGCCAAGCGATTGGGGCGTGGAACACCGGGGAGCTGTTTTTT.